Listed below are T cell receptor beta chains from one sample, sequenced in a study of T-cell memory formation after mild COVID-19. TCRdb analysed the 5' RACE reads with MiXCR anew, one entry per CDR3 protein. The sample consists of around 340,000 distinct CDR3 sequences, about 16% of them appearing once. Sequenced material: PBMCs or a T cell subset sorted from them (not recorded which). These receptors all stem from a man aged 18 to 30 who had mild COVID-19 (a few samples of this study predate the infection). Cell type and time point are not known. Both conserved end residues are part of each CDR3. A D gene is named only where the DNA matches it firmly. Only some rows state a clone size, as once, few, many or a class for expanded clones.

size,D,V,J,CDR3,DNA
few,TRBD1,TRBV12-3/TRBV12-4,TRBJ1-2,CASSIDRGNGYTF,TGTGCCAGCAGTATTGACAGGGGAAATGGCTACACCTTC
few,-,TRBV19,TRBJ2-7,CASRSGPYEQYF,TGTGCCAGTAGGTCTGGACCCTACGAGCAGTACTTC
-,-,TRBV5-1,TRBJ1-1,CASSYNVGSSGVTEAFF,TGCGCCAGCAGCTATAACGTTGGATCAAGCGGAGTCACTGAAGCTTTCTTT
many,-,TRBV12-3/TRBV12-4,TRBJ2-7,CASSQLLGETYEQYF,TGTGCCAGCAGTCAACTACTTGGGGAAACCTACGAGCAGTACTTC
few,-,TRBV7-9,TRBJ1-1,CASASGTEAFF,TGTGCCAGCGCCTCCGGGACTGAAGCTTTCTTT
few,-,TRBV28,TRBJ1-5,CASNGRAMGNQPQHF,TGTGCCAGCAACGGCAGGGCAATGGGCAATCAGCCCCAGCATTTT
many,-,TRBV4-1,TRBJ2-4,CASSQGMASGTRKNIQYF,TGCGCCAGCAGCCAAGGTATGGCCTCCGGGACCAGAAAAAACATTCAGTACTTC
once,-,TRBV4-3,TRBJ1-2,CASSQVRRGAGYGYTF,TGCGCCAGCAGCCAAGTCCGACGGGGGGCGGGCTATGGCTACACCTTC
many,-,TRBV5-5,TRBJ1-5,CASSQDILSNQPQHF,TGTGCCAGCAGCCAGGACATCCTTAGCAATCAGCCCCAGCATTTT
few,-,TRBV4-3,TRBJ1-1,CASSQETRTEAFF,TGCGCCAGCAGCCAAGAGACGCGGACTGAAGCTTTCTTT
few,TRBD1,TRBV19,TRBJ1-5,CATWTGVRNQPQHF,TGTGCCACCTGGACAGGGGTTCGCAATCAGCCCCAGCATTTT
-,TRBD2,TRBV3-1,TRBJ2-1,CASSRTSGNNEQFF,TGTGCCAGCAGCCGGACTAGCGGTAACAATGAGCAGTTCTTC
few,TRBD1,TRBV12-3/TRBV12-4,TRBJ1-2,CASSTGTGKGYGYTF,TGTGCCAGCAGTACCGGGACAGGAAAGGGCTATGGCTACACCTTC
many,-,TRBV6-5,TRBJ1-3,CASSYSIGGSGNTIYF,TGTGCCAGCAGTTACTCGATAGGGGGCTCTGGAAACACCATATATTTT
few,TRBD1,TRBV12-3/TRBV12-4,TRBJ2-7,CASGTQGAGEQYF,TGTGCCAGCGGGACACAGGGGGCGGGCGAGCAGTACTTC
many,-,TRBV5-1,TRBJ2-7,CASSFASKPYEQYF,TGCGCCAGCAGCTTTGCGTCGAAACCCTACGAGCAGTACTTC
few,-,TRBV28,TRBJ2-1,CASSSPGRLGYNEQFF,TGTGCCAGCAGTTCCCCCGGCAGGCTTGGGTACAATGAGCAGTTCTTC
few,-,TRBV20-1,TRBJ2-1,CSASLTGRQTYNEQFF,TGCAGTGCTAGTCTTACAGGGAGACAGACCTACAATGAGCAGTTCTTC
-,-,TRBV6-6,TRBJ1-4,CASRPHSETNEKLFF,TGTGCCAGCAGGCCCCACAGCGAAACTAATGAAAAACTGTTTTTT
few,TRBD2,TRBV9,TRBJ2-1,CASSVAGTSGGRYNEQFF,TGTGCCAGCAGCGTTGCCGGGACTAGCGGGGGCAGGTACAATGAGCAGTTCTTC
-,TRBD1,TRBV5-1,TRBJ1-1,CASSLVRTGVRGTEAFF,TGCGCCAGCAGCTTGGTGCGGACAGGGGTACGAGGTACTGAAGCTTTCTTT
-,TRBD1,TRBV10-3,TRBJ1-1,CAIRGSGQTNTEAFF,TGTGCCATCAGGGGGTCGGGACAGACGAACACTGAAGCTTTCTTT